This T cell receptor beta chain emerged from a study of cytomegalovirus exposure and HLA in healthy donors. Overall study: There were roughly 110 million unique TCR beta sequences, drawn from about 200 million T cells, in an earlier analysis. Around 80 million unique TCR sequences came from HLA-typed donors in an early release.

The V gene's germline CDR1 is SGHRS and CDR2 YFSETQ. Trimming took off 4 bases at V and 10 bases at J, with 23 bases between the two ends. This CDR3 has 15 residues. Study-wide results and caveats: Most subjects had HLA-A and HLA-B alleles reportedly predicted accurately by TCR beta sequences. Presence/absence analyses assumed roughly uniform sequencing depth across donors, which may not hold.

Both 60 Vbeta primers and 13 Jbeta primers went into the PCR. The table came from immunoSEQ multiplex PCR; TCRdb's copy has only in-frame clones and leaves some out. The sample lists 250,000 to 350,000 clones; roughly 88% were seen once. A remark on this clone: The antigen is unknown.

The V and J genes are TRBV5-1 and TRBJ1-1; a possible D gene is TRBD1 (5 bases). This TCR was sampled from a man aged 40-49 years in good health and CMV-seropositive. Source material: PBMCs. CDR3 residues: CASSGSDTGLPPAFF. The CDR3 coding sequence is TGCGCCAGCAGCGGCTCCGACACAGGACTACCCCCAGCTTTCTTT.